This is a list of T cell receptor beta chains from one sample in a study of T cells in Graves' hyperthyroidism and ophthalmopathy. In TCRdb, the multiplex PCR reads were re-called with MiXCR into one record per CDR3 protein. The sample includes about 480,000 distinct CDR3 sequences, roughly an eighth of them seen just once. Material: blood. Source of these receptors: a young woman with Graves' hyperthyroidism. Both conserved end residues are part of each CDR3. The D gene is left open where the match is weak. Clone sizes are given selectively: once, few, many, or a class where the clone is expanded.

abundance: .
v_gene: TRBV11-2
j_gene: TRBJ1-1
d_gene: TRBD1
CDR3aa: CASSRDRGQLNTEAFF

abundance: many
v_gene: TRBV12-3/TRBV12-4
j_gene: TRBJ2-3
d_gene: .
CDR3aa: CASNKQGGDTDTQYF

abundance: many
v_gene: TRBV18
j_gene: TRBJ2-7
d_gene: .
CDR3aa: CASSPSLTDEQYF

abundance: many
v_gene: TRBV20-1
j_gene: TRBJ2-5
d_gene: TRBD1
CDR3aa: CSARDRDRQETQYF

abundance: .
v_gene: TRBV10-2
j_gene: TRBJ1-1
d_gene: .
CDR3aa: CASSSVSWGTEAFF

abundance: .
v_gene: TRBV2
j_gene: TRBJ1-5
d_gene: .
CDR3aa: CASSAELGNSNQPQHF

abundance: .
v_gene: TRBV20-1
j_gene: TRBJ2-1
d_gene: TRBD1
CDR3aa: CSELGQDYNEQFF

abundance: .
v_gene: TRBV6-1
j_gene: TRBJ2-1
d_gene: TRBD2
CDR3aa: CASSETAGGVNEQFF

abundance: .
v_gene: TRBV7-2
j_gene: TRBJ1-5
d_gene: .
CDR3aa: CASSQDPGTEQPQHF

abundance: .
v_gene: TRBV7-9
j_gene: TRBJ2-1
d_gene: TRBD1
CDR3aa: CASRSKQGYNEQCF

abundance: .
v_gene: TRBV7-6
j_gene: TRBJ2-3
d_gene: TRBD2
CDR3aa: CASSRRVPGLAGADTQYF

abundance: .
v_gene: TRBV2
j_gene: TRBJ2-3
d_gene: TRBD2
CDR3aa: CASRELARGTDTQYF

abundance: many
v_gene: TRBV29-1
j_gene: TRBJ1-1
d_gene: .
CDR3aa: CSVVERLGNEAFF

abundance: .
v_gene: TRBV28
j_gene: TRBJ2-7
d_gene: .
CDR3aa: CAAVGRTYEQYF

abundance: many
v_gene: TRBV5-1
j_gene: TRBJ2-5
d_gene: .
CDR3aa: CASSLERSQYF

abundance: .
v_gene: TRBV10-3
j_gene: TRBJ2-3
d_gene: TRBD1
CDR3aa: CAISERQGAGDTQYF

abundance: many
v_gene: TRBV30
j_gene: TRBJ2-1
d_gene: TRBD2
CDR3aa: CAWSGGGRSLPYNEQFF

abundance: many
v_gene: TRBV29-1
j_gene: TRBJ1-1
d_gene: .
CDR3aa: CSVGSSGEAFF

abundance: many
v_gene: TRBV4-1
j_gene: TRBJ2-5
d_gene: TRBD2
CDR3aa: CASSYSGSANQETQYF

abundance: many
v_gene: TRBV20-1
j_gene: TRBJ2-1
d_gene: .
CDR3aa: CSAPRGELNNEQFF

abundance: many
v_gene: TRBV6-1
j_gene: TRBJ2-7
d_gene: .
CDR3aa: CASSELGRGYEQYF

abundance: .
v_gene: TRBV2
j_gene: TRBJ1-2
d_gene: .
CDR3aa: CVTSRTEYGYTF

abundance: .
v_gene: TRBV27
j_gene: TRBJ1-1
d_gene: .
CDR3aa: CASSLDFCSQNTEAFF

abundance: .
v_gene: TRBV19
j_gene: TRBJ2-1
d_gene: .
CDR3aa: CASRREGQLSSYNEQFF

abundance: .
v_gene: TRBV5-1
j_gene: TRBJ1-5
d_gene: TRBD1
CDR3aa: CASSLGSRGQPQHF

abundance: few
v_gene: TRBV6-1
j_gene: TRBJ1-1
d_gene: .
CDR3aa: CASSAPIGGASEAFF

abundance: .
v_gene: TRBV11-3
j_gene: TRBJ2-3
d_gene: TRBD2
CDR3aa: CASSWGDYYTDTQYF

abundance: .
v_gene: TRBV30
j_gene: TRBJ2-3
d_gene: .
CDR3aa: CAWSVGDGGTTDTQYF

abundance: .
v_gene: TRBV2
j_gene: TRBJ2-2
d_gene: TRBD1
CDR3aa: CASGPGQGALTTGELFF

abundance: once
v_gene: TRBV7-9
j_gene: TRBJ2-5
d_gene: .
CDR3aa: CASSFLDVMDQETQYF

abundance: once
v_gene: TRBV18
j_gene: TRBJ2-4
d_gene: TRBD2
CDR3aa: CASSPPGGNIQYF

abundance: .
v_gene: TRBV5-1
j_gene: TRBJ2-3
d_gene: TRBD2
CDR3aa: CASRRTSESTDTQYF

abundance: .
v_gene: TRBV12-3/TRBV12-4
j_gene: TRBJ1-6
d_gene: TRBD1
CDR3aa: CASSRSGGRVRNSPLHF

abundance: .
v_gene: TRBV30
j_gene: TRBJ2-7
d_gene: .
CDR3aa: CAWTLYRATVYEQYF

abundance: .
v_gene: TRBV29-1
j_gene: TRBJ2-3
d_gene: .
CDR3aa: CSVEVQSTDTQYF

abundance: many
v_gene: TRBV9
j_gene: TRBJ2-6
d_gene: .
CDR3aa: CASSALVAASGANVLTF

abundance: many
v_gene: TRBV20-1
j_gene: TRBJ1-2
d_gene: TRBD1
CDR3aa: CSAPQLTGPRGYTF